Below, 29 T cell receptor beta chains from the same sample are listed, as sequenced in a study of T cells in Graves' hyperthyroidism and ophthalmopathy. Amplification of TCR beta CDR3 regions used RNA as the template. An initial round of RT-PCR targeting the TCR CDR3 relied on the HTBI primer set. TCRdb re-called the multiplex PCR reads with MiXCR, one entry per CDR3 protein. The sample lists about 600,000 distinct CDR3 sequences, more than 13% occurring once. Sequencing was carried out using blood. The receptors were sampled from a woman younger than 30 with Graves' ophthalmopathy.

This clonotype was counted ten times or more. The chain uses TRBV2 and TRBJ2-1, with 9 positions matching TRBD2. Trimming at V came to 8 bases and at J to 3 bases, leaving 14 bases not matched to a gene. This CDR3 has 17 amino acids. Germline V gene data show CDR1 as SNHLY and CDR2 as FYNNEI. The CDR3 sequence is CASGIEVAGAFYNEQFF. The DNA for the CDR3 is TGTGCCAGCGGGATCGAGGTAGCGGGAGCTTTCTACAATGAGCAGTTCTTC.

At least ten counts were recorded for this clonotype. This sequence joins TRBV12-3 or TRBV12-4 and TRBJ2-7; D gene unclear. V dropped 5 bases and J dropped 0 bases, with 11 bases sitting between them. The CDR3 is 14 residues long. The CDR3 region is CASSPPPGSYEQYF. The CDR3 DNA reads TGTGCCAGCAGTCCCCCCCCGGGCTCCTACGAGCAGTACTTC.

The DNA of the CDR3 is TGTGCCAGCAGCACGGGACAGGGCATTCGACCCCTCCACTTT. It translates to CASSTGQGIRPLHF. The J gene is TRBJ1-6, the V gene TRBV5-6; 9 bases fit TRBD1. CDR1 SGHDT and CDR2 YYEEEE come from the germline V gene. With V trimmed by 4 bases and J by 12 bases, 8 bases remained unmatched. CDR3 length equals 14 residues.

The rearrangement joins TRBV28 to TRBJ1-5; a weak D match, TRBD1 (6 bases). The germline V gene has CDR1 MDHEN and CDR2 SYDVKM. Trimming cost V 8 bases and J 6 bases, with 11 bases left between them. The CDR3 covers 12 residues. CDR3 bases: TGTGCCAGCGGGAGAGGGGGTCAGCCCCAGCATTTT. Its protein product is CASGRGGQPQHF.

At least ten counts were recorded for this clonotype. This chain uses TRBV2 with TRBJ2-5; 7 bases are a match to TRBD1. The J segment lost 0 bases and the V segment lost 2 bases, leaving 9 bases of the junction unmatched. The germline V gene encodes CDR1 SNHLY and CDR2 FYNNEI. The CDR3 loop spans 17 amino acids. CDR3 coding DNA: TGTGCCAGCAGTGAACTACCGACAGGGATTAACCAAGAGACCCAGTACTTC. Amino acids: CASSELPTGINQETQYF. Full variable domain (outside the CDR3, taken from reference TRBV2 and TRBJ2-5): EPEVTQTPSHQVTQMGQEVILRCVPISNHLYFYWYRQILGQKVEFLVSFYNNEISEKSEIFDDQFSVERPDGSNFTLKIRSTKLEDSAMYFCASSELPTGINQETQYFGPGTRLLVL.

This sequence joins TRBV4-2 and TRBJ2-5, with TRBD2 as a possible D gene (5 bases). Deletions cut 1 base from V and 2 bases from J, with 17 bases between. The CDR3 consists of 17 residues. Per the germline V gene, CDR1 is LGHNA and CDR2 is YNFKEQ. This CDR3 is CASSQGVKGDGQETQYF. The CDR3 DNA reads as TGTGCCAGCAGCCAAGGAGTGAAGGGAGACGGACAAGAGACCCAGTACTTC.

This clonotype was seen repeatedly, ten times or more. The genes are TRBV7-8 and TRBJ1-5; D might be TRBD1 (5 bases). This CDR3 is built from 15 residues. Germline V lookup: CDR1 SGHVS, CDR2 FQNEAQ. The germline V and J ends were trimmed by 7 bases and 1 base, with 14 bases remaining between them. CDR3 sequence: CASTQGRASNQPQHF. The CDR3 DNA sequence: TGTGCCAGCACCCAGGGCAGGGCAAGCAATCAGCCCCAGCATTTT.

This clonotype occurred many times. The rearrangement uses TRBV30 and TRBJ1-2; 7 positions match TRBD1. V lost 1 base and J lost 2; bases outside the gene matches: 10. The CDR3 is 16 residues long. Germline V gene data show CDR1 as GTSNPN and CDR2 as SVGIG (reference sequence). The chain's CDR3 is CAWSAEWDSLNYGYTF. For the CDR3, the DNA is TGTGCCTGGAGTGCCGAGTGGGACAGTCTAAACTATGGCTACACCTTC. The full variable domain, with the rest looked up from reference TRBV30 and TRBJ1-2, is SQTIHQWPATLVQPVGSPLSLECTVEGTSNPNLYWYRQAAGRGLQLLFYSVGIGQISSEVPQNLSASRPQDRQFILSSKKLLLSDSGFYLCAWSAEWDSLNYGYTFGSGTRLTVV.

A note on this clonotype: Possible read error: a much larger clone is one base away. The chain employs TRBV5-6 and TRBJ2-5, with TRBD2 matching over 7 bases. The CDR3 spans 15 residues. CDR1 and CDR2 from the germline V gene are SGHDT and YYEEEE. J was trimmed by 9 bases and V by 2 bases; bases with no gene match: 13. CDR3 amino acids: CASSFIGVPREAQYF. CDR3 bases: TGTGCCAGCAGCTTTATTGGTGTACCTCGGGAGGCCCAGTACTTC.

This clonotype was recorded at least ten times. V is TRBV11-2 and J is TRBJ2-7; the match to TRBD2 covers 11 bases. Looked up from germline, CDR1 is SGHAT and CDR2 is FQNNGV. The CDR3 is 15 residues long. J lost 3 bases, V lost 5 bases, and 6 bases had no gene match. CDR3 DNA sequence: TGTGCCAGCAGCCTTCTAGCGGGAGGATTCTACGAGCAGTACTTC. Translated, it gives CASSLLAGGFYEQYF.

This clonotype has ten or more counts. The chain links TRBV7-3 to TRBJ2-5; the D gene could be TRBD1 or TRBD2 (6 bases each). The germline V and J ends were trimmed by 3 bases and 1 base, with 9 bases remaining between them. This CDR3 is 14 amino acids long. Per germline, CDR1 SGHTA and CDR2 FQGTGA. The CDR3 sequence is CASSFGGSQETQYF. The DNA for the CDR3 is TGTGCCAGCAGCTTCGGGGGCTCCCAAGAGACCCAGTACTTC.

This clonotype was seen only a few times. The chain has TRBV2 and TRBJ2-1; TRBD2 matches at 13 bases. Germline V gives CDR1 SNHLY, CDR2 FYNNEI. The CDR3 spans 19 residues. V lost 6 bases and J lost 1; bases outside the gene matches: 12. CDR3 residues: CASRGLAGASGLSYNEQFF. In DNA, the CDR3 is TGTGCCAGCAGAGGACTAGCGGGAGCCTCAGGGCTTTCCTACAATGAGCAGTTCTTC.

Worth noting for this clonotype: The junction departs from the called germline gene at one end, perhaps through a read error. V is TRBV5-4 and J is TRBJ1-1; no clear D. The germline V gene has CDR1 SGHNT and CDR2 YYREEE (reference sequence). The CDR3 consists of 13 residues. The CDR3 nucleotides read TGTGTCAGCAGCTTAGTGGGTAGGACTGAAGCTTTCTTT. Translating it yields CVSSLVGRTEAFF.

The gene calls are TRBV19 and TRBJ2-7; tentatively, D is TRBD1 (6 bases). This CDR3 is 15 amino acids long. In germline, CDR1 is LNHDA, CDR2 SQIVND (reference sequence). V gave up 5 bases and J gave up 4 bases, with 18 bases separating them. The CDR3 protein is CASSPASGATYEQYF. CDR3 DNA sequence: TGTGCCAGTAGTCCCGCCTCAGGGGCTACGTACGAGCAGTACTTC.

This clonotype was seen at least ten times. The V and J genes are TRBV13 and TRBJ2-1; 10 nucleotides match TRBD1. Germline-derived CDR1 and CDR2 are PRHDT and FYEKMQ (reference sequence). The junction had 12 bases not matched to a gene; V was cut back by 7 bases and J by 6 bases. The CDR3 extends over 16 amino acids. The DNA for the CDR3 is TGTGCCAGCACCGTGTACGGGACAGGGGAAGGCAATGAGCAGTTCTTC. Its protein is CASTVYGTGEGNEQFF.

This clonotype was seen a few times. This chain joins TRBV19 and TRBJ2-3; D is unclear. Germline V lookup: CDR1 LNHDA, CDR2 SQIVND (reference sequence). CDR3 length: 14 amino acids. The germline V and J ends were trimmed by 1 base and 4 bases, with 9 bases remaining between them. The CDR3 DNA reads TGTGCCAGTAGTATAGCGGGTATAGCAGATACGCAGTATTTT. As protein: CASSIAGIADTQYF.

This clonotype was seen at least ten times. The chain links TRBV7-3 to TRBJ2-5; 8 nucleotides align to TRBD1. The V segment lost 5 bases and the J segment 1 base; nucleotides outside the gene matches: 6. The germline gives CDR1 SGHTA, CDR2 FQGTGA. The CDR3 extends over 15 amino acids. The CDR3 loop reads CASSGQGSSQETQYF. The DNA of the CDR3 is TGTGCCAGCAGCGGACAGGGATCCTCCCAAGAGACCCAGTACTTC.

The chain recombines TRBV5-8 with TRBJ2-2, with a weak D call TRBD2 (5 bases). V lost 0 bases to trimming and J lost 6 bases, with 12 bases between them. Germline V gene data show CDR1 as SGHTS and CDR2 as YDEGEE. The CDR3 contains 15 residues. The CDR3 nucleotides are TGTGCCAGCAGCTTGGCGGGGAAGTGGGCCGGGGAGCTGTTTTTT. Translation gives CASSLAGKWAGELFF.

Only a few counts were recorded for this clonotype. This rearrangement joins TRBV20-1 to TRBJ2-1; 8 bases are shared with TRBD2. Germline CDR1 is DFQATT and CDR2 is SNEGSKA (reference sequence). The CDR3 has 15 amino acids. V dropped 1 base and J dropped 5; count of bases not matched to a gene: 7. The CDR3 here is CSARVTGGGDNEQFF. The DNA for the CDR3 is TGCAGTGCTAGAGTTACGGGAGGGGGGGACAATGAGCAGTTCTTC.

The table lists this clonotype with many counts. In DNA form, the CDR3 reads TGTGCCAGCAGCCCGGGGACTTCGAACTATGGCTACACCTTC. Encoded protein: CASSPGTSNYGYTF. The chain carries TRBV5-6 and TRBJ1-2, with D tentatively TRBD1 (5 bases). The CDR3 has 14 residues. The ends were cut back, 4 bases at V and 2 bases at J, with 12 bases in the middle. From germline, CDR1 is SGHDT and CDR2 YYEEEE. The whole variable domain, remainder taken from reference TRBV5-6 and TRBJ1-2, is DAGVTQSPTHLIKTRGQQVTLRCSPKSGHDTVSWYQQALGQGPQFIFQYYEEEERQRGNFPDRFSGHQFPNYSSELNVNALLLGDSALYLCASSPGTSNYGYTFGSGTRLTVV.

CDR3: CASSLTLAGDTGELFF. CDR3 nucleotides: TGTGCCAGCAGCTTAACTCTAGCGGGAGACACCGGGGAGCTGTTTTTT. V gene TRBV7-3 combines with J gene TRBJ2-2; 10 bases agree with TRBD2. Germline loops: CDR1 SGHTA, CDR2 FQGTGA. The junction had 1 base not matched to a gene; V was cut back by 0 bases and J by 3 bases. This CDR3 has 16 amino acids.

The chain's CDR3 is CASSLGGDIDTQYF. The CDR3 nucleotides read TGTGCCAGCAGTTTAGGCGGGGACATAGATACGCAGTATTTT. V gene TRBV12-3 or TRBV12-4 combines with J gene TRBJ2-3; the D gene could be TRBD1 or TRBD2 (6 bases each). The CDR3 sequence is 14 residues long. V was clipped by 1 base and J by 5 bases, with 10 bases between them.

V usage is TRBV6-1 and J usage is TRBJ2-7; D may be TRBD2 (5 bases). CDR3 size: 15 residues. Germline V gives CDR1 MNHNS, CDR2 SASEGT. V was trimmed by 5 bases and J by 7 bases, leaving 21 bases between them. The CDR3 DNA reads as TGTGCCAGCAGTCCCCGTTCGGAGGCCCTTGGGGAGCAGTACTTC. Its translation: CASSPRSEALGEQYF.

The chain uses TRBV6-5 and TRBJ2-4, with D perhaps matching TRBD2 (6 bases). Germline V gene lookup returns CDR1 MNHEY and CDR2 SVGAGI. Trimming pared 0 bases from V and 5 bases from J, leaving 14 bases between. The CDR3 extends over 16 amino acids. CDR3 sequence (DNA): TGTGCCAGCAGTTACTCGAGCCTGTGGGGGGAAAACATTCAGTACTTC. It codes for CASSYSSLWGENIQYF.

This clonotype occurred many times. The CDR3 DNA follows: TGTGCCAGCAGTGACCAGGGGGCAGAGACTGAAGCTTTCTTT. The encoded protein is CASSDQGAETEAFF. V is TRBV6-1 and J is TRBJ1-1; 8 bases match TRBD1. Germline V lookup: CDR1 MNHNS, CDR2 SASEGT. Germline trimming cut 3 bases from V and 5 bases from J; bases unmatched to any gene: 5. The CDR3 totals 14 residues.

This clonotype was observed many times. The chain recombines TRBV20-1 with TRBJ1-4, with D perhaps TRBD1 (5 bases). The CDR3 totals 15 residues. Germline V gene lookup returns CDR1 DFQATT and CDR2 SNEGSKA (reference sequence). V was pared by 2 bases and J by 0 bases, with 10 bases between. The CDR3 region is CSARFRGSTNEKLFF. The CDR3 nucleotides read TGCAGTGCTAGATTTAGGGGCTCAACTAATGAAAAACTGTTTTTT.

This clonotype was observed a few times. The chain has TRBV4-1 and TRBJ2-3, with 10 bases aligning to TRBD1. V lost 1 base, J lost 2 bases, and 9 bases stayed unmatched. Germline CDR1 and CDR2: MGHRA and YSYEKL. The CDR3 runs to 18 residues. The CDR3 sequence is CASSQVSGTGAFTDTQYF. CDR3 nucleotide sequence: TGCGCCAGCAGCCAAGTTTCCGGGACAGGGGCCTTCACAGATACGCAGTATTTT.

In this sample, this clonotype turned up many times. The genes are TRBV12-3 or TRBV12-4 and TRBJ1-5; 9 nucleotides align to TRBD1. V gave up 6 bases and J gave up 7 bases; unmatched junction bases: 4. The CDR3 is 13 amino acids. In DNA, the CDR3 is TGTGCCAGCAGACAGGGGGCCTGGCAGCCCCAGCATTTT. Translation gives CASRQGAWQPQHF.

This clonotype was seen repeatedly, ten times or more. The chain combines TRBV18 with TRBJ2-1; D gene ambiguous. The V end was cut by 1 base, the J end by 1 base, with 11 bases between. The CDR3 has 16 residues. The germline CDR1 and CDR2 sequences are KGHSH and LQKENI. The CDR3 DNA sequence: TGTGCCAGCTCACCACTTCAGCTGGGATCCTACAATGAGCAGTTCTTC. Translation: CASSPLQLGSYNEQFF.